Below are 27 T cell receptor beta chains sequenced from a single sample in a study of T cell responses to AZD1222 COVID-19 vaccine. Generated by immunoSEQ multiplex PCR, the TCRdb table keeps only in-frame clones and is missing some. Seen here are roughly 200,000 clones, roughly nine tenths observed once, and the top ten hold roughly 3.5%. The sequencing used peripheral blood, collected 28 days after the second AZD1222 dose. The receptors were gathered from an adult who received the AZD1222 COVID-19 vaccine.

The chain combines TRBV4-3 with TRBJ1-1; no firm D call. Germline V gives CDR1 LGHNA, CDR2 YSLEER. Trimming cost V 0 bases and J 0 bases, with 17 bases left between them. The CDR3 totals 18 residues. CDR3 nucleotide sequence: TGCGCCAGCAGCCAAGAACCCAATGGTGGGTCCATGAACACTGAAGCTTTCTTT. It translates to CASSQEPNGGSMNTEAFF.

The chain is built from TRBV2 and TRBJ2-7; D unclear. Looked up from germline, CDR1 is SNHLY and CDR2 is FYNNEI. This CDR3 contains 11 residues. V was pared by 7 bases and J by 5 bases, with 9 bases between. CDR3 bases: TGTGCCAGCAACAGAGGCAACGAGCAGTACTTC. Amino acid sequence: CASNRGNEQYF.

The V gene is TRBV5-1, the J gene TRBJ2-5, with D possibly matching TRBD2 (6 bases). This CDR3 is built from 14 residues. With 5 bases removed from V and 1 base from J, the gap between germline ends came to 12 bases. CDR1 is SGHRS and CDR2 is YFSETQ in the germline V gene. Here the CDR3 reads CASRAGLPQETQYF. The DNA for the CDR3 is TGCGCCAGCAGGGCAGGACTACCCCAAGAGACCCAGTACTTC. Combining the CDR3 with reference TRBV5-1 and TRBJ2-5 gives the whole variable domain KAGVTQTPRYLIKTRGQQVTLSCSPISGHRSVSWYQQTPGQGLQFLFEYFSETQRNKGNFPGRFSGRQFSNSRSEMNVSTLELGDSALYLCASRAGLPQETQYFGPGTRLLVL.

The chain joins TRBV6-4 to TRBJ1-6; no firm D call. CDR3 length: 13 amino acids. Germline V gene lookup returns CDR1 MRHNA and CDR2 SNTAGT. Trimming stripped 5 bases from V and 8 bases from J, with 10 bases between. This CDR3 is CASSTRLDSPLHF. CDR3 nucleotides: TGTGCCAGCAGTACTAGGCTGGATTCACCCCTCCACTTT.

The CDR3 DNA sequence: TGTGCCAGCAGCCCACGACAGGGGGCCTACGAGCAGTACTTC. This sequence encodes CASSPRQGAYEQYF. The rearrangement links TRBV3-1 (or the pseudogene TRBV3-2) to TRBJ2-7; 9 nucleotides line up with TRBD1. J gave up 2 bases and V 4 bases, and 3 bases lay outside the gene matches. The CDR3 is 14 residues long. Germline V lookup: CDR1 LGHDT, CDR2 YNNKEL (reference sequence).

The chain's CDR3 is CAIGGQGIYEQYF. In DNA form, the CDR3 reads TGTGCCATCGGAGGACAGGGAATCTACGAGCAGTACTTC. The chain has TRBV10-3 and TRBJ2-7, with 8 bases matching TRBD1. The CDR3 has 13 amino acids. J was trimmed by 3 bases and V by 8 bases; bases with no gene match: 6. The germline V gene encodes CDR1 ENHRY and CDR2 SYGVKD.

V and J are TRBV27 and TRBJ2-5, with a possible D match to TRBD1 (5 bases). The CDR3 sequence is 13 residues long. V lost 3 bases and J 4 bases, leaving 9 bases between the germline ends. Looked up from germline, CDR1 is MNHEY and CDR2 is SMNVEV (reference sequence). The CDR3 DNA reads as TGTGCCAGCAGTTTTCAGGGCCGAGAGACCCAGTACTTC. Amino acids: CASSFQGRETQYF.

This clone appeared once. This chain links TRBV7-3 with TRBJ2-3, with 10 bases fitting TRBD2. The ends lost 5 bases at V and 6 bases at J; junction bases unmatched: 8. Per the germline V gene, CDR1 is SGHTA and CDR2 is FQGTGA. The CDR3 extends over 15 amino acids. The CDR3 here is CASSPRSGGADTQYF. The CDR3 DNA reads as TGTGCCAGCAGCCCGCGAAGCGGGGGGGCCGATACGCAGTATTTT.

The chain uses TRBV6-2 or TRBV6-3 and TRBJ2-1; 7 bases are shared with TRBD2. The CDR3 is 12 residues long. Germline CDR1 is MNHEY and CDR2 is SVGEGT. Unmatched junction bases numbered 0, after V lost 4 bases and J lost 6 bases. The CDR3 reads CASSWGGNEQFF. The CDR3 bases are TGTGCCAGCAGTTGGGGGGGCAATGAGCAGTTCTTC.

The V and J genes are TRBV11-1 and TRBJ2-2; D remains unclear. The CDR3 is made up of 12 amino acids. Trimming stripped 8 bases from V and 5 bases from J, with 9 bases between. CDR1 and CDR2 from the germline V gene are SGHAT and FQDESV (reference sequence). CDR3 coding DNA: TGTGCCAGCTGCTCGGCGACCGGGGAGCTGTTTTTT. It encodes CASCSATGELFF.

This clone was observed a single time. The rearrangement links TRBV5-1 to TRBJ2-2, with D tentatively TRBD1 or TRBD2 (5 bases each). The germline V gene has CDR1 SGHRS and CDR2 YFSETQ. This CDR3 comprises 17 residues. The V end was cut by 4 bases, the J end by 5 bases, with 21 bases between. The CDR3 reads CASSPQPGPTVTGELFF. The CDR3, as DNA: TGCGCCAGCAGCCCACAACCGGGACCGACAGTTACCGGGGAGCTGTTTTTT.

J is TRBJ1-4 and V is TRBV7-9; 7 positions agree with TRBD1. Germline lookup yields CDR1 SEHNR and CDR2 FQNEAQ (reference sequence). Unmatched junction bases numbered 7, after V lost 4 bases and J lost 5 bases. This CDR3 has 15 residues. CDR3 in DNA: TGTGCCAGCAGCTCAGCAGGGGGGCAAAATGAAAAACTGTTTTTT. Encoded protein: CASSSAGGQNEKLFF. The complete variable domain, with remaining parts taken from reference TRBV7-9 and TRBJ1-4, reads DTGVSQNPRHKITKRGQNVTFRCDPISEHNRLYWYRQTLGQGPEFLTYFQNEAQLEKSRLLSDRFSAERPKGSFSTLEIQRTEQGDSAMYLCASSSAGGQNEKLFFGSGTQLSVL.

The chain employs TRBV12-3 or TRBV12-4 and TRBJ1-2, with TRBD1 identical over 10 bases. This CDR3 is built from 13 residues. With 6 bases clipped from V and 7 bases from J, the junction kept 5 bases outside the gene matches. Written as DNA, the CDR3 is TGTGCCAGCAGCCAGACAGGGGGCGGTGGCTACACCTTC. Translated, it gives CASSQTGGGGYTF.

The genes are TRBV11-2 and TRBJ2-3; D unresolved. The germline CDR1 and CDR2 sequences are SGHAT and FQNNGV. Trimming cost V 1 base and J 3 bases, with 5 bases left between them. This CDR3 is 13 amino acids long. The CDR3 reads CASSLVQTDTQYF. DNA for the CDR3: TGTGCCAGCAGCTTAGTACAGACAGATACGCAGTATTTT.

The chain combines TRBV27 with TRBJ2-3; D unresolved. Per the germline V gene, CDR1 is MNHEY and CDR2 is SMNVEV (reference sequence). The CDR3 is 12 residues long. V was shortened by 4 bases and J by 6 bases, with 8 bases between the two germline ends. DNA of the CDR3: TGTGCCAGCAGTTCTTCCCTGGATACGCAGTATTTT. Translated, it gives CASSSSLDTQYF.

This chain links TRBV15 with TRBJ1-6; D unclear. The CDR3 contains 13 residues. Between the trimmed V and J ends, which lost 5 bases and 3 bases, there was a span of 5 bases. From germline, CDR1 is LNHNV and CDR2 YYDKDF (reference sequence). The chain's CDR3 is CATSGDYNSPLHF. CDR3 coding DNA: TGTGCCACCAGCGGGGACTATAATTCACCCCTCCACTTT.

The table lists this clone with a count of one. The V gene is TRBV5-5, the J gene TRBJ1-1; D is perhaps TRBD1 (6 bases). V lost 4 bases to trimming and J lost 4 bases, with 14 bases between them. The V gene's germline CDR1 is SGHKS and CDR2 YYEKEE (reference sequence). The CDR3 totals 14 residues. CDR3 sequence: CASSLNRGGTEAFF. The CDR3 bases are TGTGCCAGCAGCCTCAACCGAGGGGGCACTGAAGCTTTCTTT.

This chain uses TRBV10-2 with TRBJ1-3; no reliable D call. The germline CDR1 and CDR2 sequences are WSHSY and SAAADI. The germline V and J ends were trimmed by 8 bases and 5 bases, with 13 bases remaining between them. This CDR3 contains 13 residues. CDR3 bases: TGCGCCAGCGGTCCCCCGGGGAGAAACACCATATATTTT. It specifies CASGPPGRNTIYF.

This clone was found a few times. The genes are TRBV24-1 and TRBJ1-3; D ambiguous. With 3 bases removed from V and 0 bases from J, the gap between germline ends came to 8 bases. Germline V lookup: CDR1 KGHDR, CDR2 SFDVKD. The CDR3 contains 15 residues. Here the CDR3 DNA reads TGTGCCACCAGTGATGCCGCCTCCTCTGGAAACACCATATATTTT. Its protein product is CATSDAASSGNTIYF.

The rearrangement uses TRBV18 and TRBJ1-6; no clear D gene. CDR3 length equals 14 residues. Between the trimmed V and J ends, which lost 2 bases and 10 bases, there was a span of 12 bases. CDR1 is KGHSH and CDR2 is LQKENI in the germline V gene. This CDR3 is CASSPWEGRSPLHF. The CDR3, as DNA: TGTGCCAGCTCACCATGGGAGGGCCGCTCACCCCTCCACTTT.

The CDR3 reads CASSPGQGSYEQYF. In DNA, the CDR3 is TGTGCCAGCAGCCCGGGACAGGGGTCCTACGAGCAGTACTTC. The chain has TRBV5-8 and TRBJ2-7, with TRBD1 identical over 10 bases. CDR3 length: 14 residues. The trim removed 4 bases at V and 1 base at J, leaving 2 bases unmatched. The germline V gene encodes CDR1 SGHTS and CDR2 YDEGEE.

The rearrangement links TRBV7-2 to TRBJ1-2, with 7 positions matching TRBD1. Germline V gene sequence: CDR1 SGHTA, CDR2 FQGNSA. The CDR3 sequence is 14 residues long. J gave up 3 bases and V 5 bases, and 6 bases lay outside the gene matches. The CDR3 reads CASSRRDSYYGYTF. DNA of the CDR3: TGTGCCAGCAGCCGGCGGGACAGTTACTATGGCTACACCTTC. Combining the CDR3 with reference TRBV7-2 and TRBJ1-2 gives the whole variable domain GAGVSQSPSNKVTEKGKDVELRCDPISGHTALYWYRQSLGQGLEFLIYFQGNSAPDKSGLPSDRFSAERTGGSVSTLTIQRTQQEDSAVYLCASSRRDSYYGYTFGSGTRLTVV.

Notes on this clone: One end of the junction varies from germline; a read error may be responsible. V usage is TRBV12-5 and J usage is TRBJ2-5; perhaps TRBD2 as D (7 bases). The germline V gene encodes CDR1 LGHNT and CDR2 FRNRAP. CDR3 length: 12 residues. CDR3 DNA sequence: TGTGCTAGTGGTTTGGTACGCGGGGGCCAAAACTTC. Protein sequence: CASGLVRGGQNF. Full variable domain (remainder filled in from reference TRBV12-5 and TRBJ2-5): DARVTQTPRHKVTEMGQEVTMRCQPILGHNTVFWYRQTMMQGLELLAYFRNRAPLDDSGMPKDRFSAEMPDATLATLKIQPSEPRDSAVYFCASGLVRGGQNFGPGTRLLVL.

The gene calls are TRBV3-1 (or the pseudogene TRBV3-2) and TRBJ1-2; maybe TRBD1 (5 bases). V lost 5 bases to trimming and J lost 13 bases, with 23 bases between them. Germline assignment: CDR1 LGHDT and CDR2 YNNKEL (reference sequence). The CDR3 is 14 residues long. This CDR3 reads CASSWGPEGSSGTF. CDR3 coding DNA: TGTGCCAGCAGCTGGGGACCTGAGGGCTCTAGTGGCACCTTC.

The CDR3 loop reads CSVQKSGYTF. CDR3 coding DNA: TGCAGTGTTCAGAAGTCAGGCTACACCTTC. The J gene is TRBJ1-2, the V gene TRBV20-1; no firm D call. The CDR3 runs 10 residues. V lost 7 bases and J 8 bases, leaving 11 bases between the germline ends. Per the germline V gene, CDR1 is DFQATT and CDR2 is SNEGSKA (reference sequence).

This sequence joins TRBV11-2 and TRBJ1-6; no clear D gene. Germline CDR1 reads SGHAT; CDR2 reads FQNNGV. Trimming stripped 4 bases from V and 5 bases from J, with 9 bases between. The CDR3 length is 14 residues. The CDR3 nucleotides read TGTGCCAGCAGCTCCTCCGGCCATAATTCACCCCTCCACTTT. Amino acid sequence: CASSSSGHNSPLHF.

The chain employs TRBV2 and TRBJ1-5, with 7 bases identical to TRBD1. The CDR3 has 17 residues. Looked up from germline, CDR1 is SNHLY and CDR2 is FYNNEI. The J segment lost 0 bases and the V segment lost 5 bases, leaving 10 bases of the junction unmatched. In DNA form, the CDR3 reads TGTGCCAGCAGTCCTCCTGGACAGGACTATAGCAATCAGCCCCAGCATTTT. Its protein is CASSPPGQDYSNQPQHF.